This T cell receptor beta chain was documented in a study of graft-versus-host responses after intestinal transplantation. Turning to the study itself: Multivisceral, liver-intestinal, or isolated intestinal grafts went to recipients. Every one of the recipients received anti-thymocyte globulin induction and afterwards took tacrolimus and steroids for approximately three years. Study-level findings and limits: Early after transplant, HvG clones declined as circulating GvH clones peaked. High graft-versus-host to host-versus-graft clonal ratios were seen in allografts of patients with graft-donor T cell macrochimerism.

A remark on this clone: Antigen unknown.

This table comes from immunoSEQ multiplex PCR, and its TCRdb copy is limited to in-frame clones, with some not included. Altogether about 88,000 clones are present, 90% being singletons, with the ten largest covering 0.11%. CDR3 length: 11 residues. The V gene lost 5 bases and the J gene lost 10 bases, with 11 bases spanning the gap. From germline, CDR1 is MNHEY and CDR2 SVGAGI. V gene TRBV6-5 combines with J gene TRBJ1-2, with unresolved D. This clonotype was obtained from a human donor who received an intestinal transplant. Sequenced here: unstimulated CD4+ T cells sorted from spleen or lymph node cells, sampled before intestinal transplant. CDR3: CASSRDYVYTF. For the CDR3, the DNA is TGTGCCAGCAGTCGAGACTACGTCTACACCTTC.